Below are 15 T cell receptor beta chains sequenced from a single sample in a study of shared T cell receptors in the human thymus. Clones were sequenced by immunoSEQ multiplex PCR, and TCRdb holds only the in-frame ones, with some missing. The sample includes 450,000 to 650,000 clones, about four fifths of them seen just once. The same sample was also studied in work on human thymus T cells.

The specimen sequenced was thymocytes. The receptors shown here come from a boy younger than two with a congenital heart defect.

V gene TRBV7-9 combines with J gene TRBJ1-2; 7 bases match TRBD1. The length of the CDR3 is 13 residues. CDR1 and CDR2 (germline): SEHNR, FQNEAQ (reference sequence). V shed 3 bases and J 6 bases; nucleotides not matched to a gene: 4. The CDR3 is CASSFMTGNGYTF. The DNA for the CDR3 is TGTGCCAGCAGCTTTATGACAGGGAATGGCTACACCTTC.

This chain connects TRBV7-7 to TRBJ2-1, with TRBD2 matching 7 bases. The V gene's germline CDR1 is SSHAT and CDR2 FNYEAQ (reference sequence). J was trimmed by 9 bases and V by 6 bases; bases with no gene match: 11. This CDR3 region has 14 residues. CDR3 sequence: CASSSQAGTGEQFF. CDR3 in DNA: TGTGCCAGCAGTTCCCAAGCGGGAACTGGTGAGCAGTTCTTC.

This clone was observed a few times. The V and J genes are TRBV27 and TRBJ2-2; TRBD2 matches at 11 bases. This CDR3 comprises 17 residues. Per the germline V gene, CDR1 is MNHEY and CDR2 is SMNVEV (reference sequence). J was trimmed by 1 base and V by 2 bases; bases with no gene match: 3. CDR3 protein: CASSLTGTSGNTGELFF. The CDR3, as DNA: TGTGCCAGCAGTTTAACAGGGACTAGCGGGAACACCGGGGAGCTGTTTTTT.

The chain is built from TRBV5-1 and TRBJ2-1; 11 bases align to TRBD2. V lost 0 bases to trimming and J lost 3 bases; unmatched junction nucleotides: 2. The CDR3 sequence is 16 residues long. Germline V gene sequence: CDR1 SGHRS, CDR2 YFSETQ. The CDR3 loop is CASSLGTSGYYNEQFF. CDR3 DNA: TGCGCCAGCAGCTTGGGGACTAGCGGGTACTACAATGAGCAGTTCTTC. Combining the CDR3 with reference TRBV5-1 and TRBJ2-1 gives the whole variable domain KAGVTQTPRYLIKTRGQQVTLSCSPISGHRSVSWYQQTPGQGLQFLFEYFSETQRNKGNFPGRFSGRQFSNSRSEMNVSTLELGDSALYLCASSLGTSGYYNEQFFGPGTRLTVL.

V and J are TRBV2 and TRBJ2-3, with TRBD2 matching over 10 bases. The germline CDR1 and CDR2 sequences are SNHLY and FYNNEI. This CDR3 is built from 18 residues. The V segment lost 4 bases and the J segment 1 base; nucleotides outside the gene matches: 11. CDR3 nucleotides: TGTGCCAGCAGTGCTAGGCTAGCGGGAGTAGGCGGCACAGATACGCAGTATTTT. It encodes CASSARLAGVGGTDTQYF.

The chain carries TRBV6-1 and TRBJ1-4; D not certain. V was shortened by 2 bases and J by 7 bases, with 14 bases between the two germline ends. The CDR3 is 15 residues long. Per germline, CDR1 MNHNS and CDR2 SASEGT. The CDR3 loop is CASSESKNWSEKLFF. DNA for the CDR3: TGTGCCAGCAGTGAATCGAAAAATTGGAGTGAAAAACTGTTTTTT.

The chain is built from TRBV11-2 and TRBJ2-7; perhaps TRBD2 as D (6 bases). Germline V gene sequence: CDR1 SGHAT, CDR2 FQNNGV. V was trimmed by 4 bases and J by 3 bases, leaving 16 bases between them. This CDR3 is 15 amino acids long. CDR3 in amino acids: CASSSRTGRIYEQYF. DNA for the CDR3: TGTGCCAGCAGCTCCCGGACGGGGAGGATCTACGAGCAGTACTTC. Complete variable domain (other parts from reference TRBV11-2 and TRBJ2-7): EAGVAQSPRYKIIEKRQSVAFWCNPISGHATLYWYQQILGQGPKLLIQFQNNGVVDDSQLPKDRFSAERLKGVDSTLKIQPAKLEDSAVYLCASSSRTGRIYEQYFGPGTRLTVT.

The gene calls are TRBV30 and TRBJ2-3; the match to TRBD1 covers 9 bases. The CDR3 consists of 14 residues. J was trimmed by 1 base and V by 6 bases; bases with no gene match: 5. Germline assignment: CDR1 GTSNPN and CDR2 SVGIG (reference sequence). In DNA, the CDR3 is TGTGCCTGCCCCGGGGACAGGGGCACAGATACGCAGTATTTT. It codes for CACPGDRGTDTQYF. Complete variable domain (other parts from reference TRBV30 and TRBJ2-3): SQTIHQWPATLVQPVGSPLSLECTVEGTSNPNLYWYRQAAGRGLQLLFYSVGIGQISSEVPQNLSASRPQDRQFILSSKKLLLSDSGFYLCACPGDRGTDTQYFGPGTRLTVL.

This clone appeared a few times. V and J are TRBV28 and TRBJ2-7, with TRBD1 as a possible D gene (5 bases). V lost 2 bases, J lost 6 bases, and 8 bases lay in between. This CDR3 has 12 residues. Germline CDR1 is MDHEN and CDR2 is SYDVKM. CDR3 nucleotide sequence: TGTGCCAGCAGTTTACCCGACAGCGAGCAGTACTTC. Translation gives CASSLPDSEQYF. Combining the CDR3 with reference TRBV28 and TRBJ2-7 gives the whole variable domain DVKVTQSSRYLVKRTGEKVFLECVQDMDHENMFWYRQDPGLGLRLIYFSYDVKMKEKGDIPEGYSVSREKKERFSLILESASTNQTSMYLCASSLPDSEQYFGPGTRLTVT.

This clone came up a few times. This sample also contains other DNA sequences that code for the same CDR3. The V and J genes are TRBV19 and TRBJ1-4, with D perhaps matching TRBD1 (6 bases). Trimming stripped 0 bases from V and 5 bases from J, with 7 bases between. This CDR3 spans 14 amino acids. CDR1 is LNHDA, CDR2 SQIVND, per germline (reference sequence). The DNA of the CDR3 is TGTGCCAGTAGTATAGATAGGGGGAATGAAAAACTGTTTTTT. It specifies CASSIDRGNEKLFF.

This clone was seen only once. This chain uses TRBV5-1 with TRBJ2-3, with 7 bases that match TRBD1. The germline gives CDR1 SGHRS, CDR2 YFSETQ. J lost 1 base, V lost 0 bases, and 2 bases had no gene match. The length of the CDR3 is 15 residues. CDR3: CASSLEGQRTDTQYF. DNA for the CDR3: TGCGCCAGCAGCTTGGAGGGACAGCGCACAGATACGCAGTATTTT.

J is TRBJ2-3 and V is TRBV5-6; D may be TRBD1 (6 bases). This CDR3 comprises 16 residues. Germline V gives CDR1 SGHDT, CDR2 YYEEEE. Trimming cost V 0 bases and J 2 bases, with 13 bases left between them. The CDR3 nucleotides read TGTGCCAGCAGCTTGGATTTCAGGGGAAACACAGATACGCAGTATTTT. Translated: CASSLDFRGNTDTQYF.

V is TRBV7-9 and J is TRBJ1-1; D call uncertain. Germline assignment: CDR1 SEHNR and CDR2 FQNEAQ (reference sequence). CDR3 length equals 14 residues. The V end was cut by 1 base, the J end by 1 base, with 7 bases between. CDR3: CASSLGSGNTEAFF. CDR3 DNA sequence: TGTGCCAGCAGCTTAGGTTCGGGGAACACTGAAGCTTTCTTT. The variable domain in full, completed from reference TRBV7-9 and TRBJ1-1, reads DTGVSQNPRHKITKRGQNVTFRCDPISEHNRLYWYRQTLGQGPEFLTYFQNEAQLEKSRLLSDRFSAERPKGSFSTLEIQRTEQGDSAMYLCASSLGSGNTEAFFGQGTRLTVV.

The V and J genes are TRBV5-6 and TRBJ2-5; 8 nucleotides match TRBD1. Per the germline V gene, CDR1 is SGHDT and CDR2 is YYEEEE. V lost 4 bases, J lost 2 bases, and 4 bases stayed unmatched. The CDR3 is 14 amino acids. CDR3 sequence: CASSPGQGQETQYF. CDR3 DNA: TGTGCCAGCAGCCCCGGACAGGGTCAAGAGACCCAGTACTTC. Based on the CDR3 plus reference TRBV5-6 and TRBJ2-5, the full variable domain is DAGVTQSPTHLIKTRGQQVTLRCSPKSGHDTVSWYQQALGQGPQFIFQYYEEEERQRGNFPDRFSGHQFPNYSSELNVNALLLGDSALYLCASSPGQGQETQYFGPGTRLLVL.

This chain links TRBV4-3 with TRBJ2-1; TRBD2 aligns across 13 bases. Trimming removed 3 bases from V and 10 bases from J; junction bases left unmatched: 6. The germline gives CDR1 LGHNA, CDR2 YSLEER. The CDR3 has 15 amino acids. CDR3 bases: TGCGCCAGCAGCCACCGGACTAGCGGGAGAAGCGAGCAGTTCTTC. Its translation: CASSHRTSGRSEQFF.